This TCR beta chain was documented in a study of neoadjuvant anti-PD-1 for oral cavity cancer. On the study more broadly: Before surgery, most patients got three to four biweekly 3 mg/kg nivolumab doses. Patients without progression got a fourth dose around day 43.

These newly diagnosed stage II-IVA oral cavity squamous cell carcinoma patients had no prior systemic or radiation treatment. Blood libraries mostly used roughly 440 ng genomic DNA, six replicates each. This table comes from immunoSEQ multiplex PCR, and its TCRdb copy is limited to in-frame clones, with some not included. This table has under 85,000 clones, roughly 80% appearing once. The receptor comes from a person aged 40 to 85 with oral cavity squamous cell carcinoma. Sequences were derived from PBMCs, sampled before nivolumab (anti-PD-1) treatment.

This CDR3 reads CASTLPGDSRTTGELFF. CDR3 coding DNA: TGTGCCAGCACCTTACCCGGGGACAGTCGAACCACCGGGGAGCTGTTTTTT. This rearrangement joins TRBV5-6 to TRBJ2-2; 7 bases are a match to TRBD1. Trimming cost V 6 bases and J 4 bases; bases outside gene matches: 15. The CDR3 loop spans 17 amino acids. CDR1 and CDR2 (germline): SGHDT, YYEEEE.